The rows below give T cell receptor beta chains drawn from one sample of a study of blood T cells in healthy people across ages. From the 5' RACE reads, TCRdb called clonotypes with MiXCR, one entry per CDR3 protein. The sample contains about 930,000 distinct CDR3 sequences, about 28% of which appear only once. This sample also belongs to another study, concerning T cells of mothers and their children.

Sequencing input: blood. The receptors stem from a woman aged 40-49 years in good health. The CDR3 runs from the conserved cysteine through the conserved F or W. The order of the fields is CDR3 DNA, CDR3 protein, J gene, V gene, D gene, clone size. A D gene is named only where the DNA matches it firmly. Only some rows state a clone size, as once, few, many or a class for expanded clones.

DNA: TGTGCCAGCAGCTTAAATGGGTACGGGGCAGTGAATGAGCAGTTCTTC; CDR3: CASSLNGYGAVNEQFF; J: TRBJ2-1; V: TRBV7-8; D: NA; size: NA
DNA: TGTGCCATCGGTTCGTCAGGACAGGGGGCCCTGAACACTGAAGCTTTCTTT; CDR3: CAIGSSGQGALNTEAFF; J: TRBJ1-1; V: TRBV10-3; D: TRBD1; size: NA
DNA: TGCAGCGTTGAAGGGGGCCCTGAGCACGGGCCTAATGGCTACACCTTC; CDR3: CSVEGGPEHGPNGYTF; J: TRBJ1-2; V: TRBV29-1; D: NA; size: many
DNA: TGTGCCATCAGAGGTTTGGACACCGGGGAGCTGTTTTTT; CDR3: CAIRGLDTGELFF; J: TRBJ2-2; V: TRBV10-3; D: NA; size: few
DNA: TGTGCCAGCAGGGCCGGGACAGGGGGAAAGACCCAGTACTTC; CDR3: CASRAGTGGKTQYF; J: TRBJ2-5; V: TRBV28; D: TRBD1; size: few
DNA: TGCGCCAGCAGCTTGGAGGGGCAGGGGACCTTTAACACCGGGGAGCTGTTTTTT; CDR3: CASSLEGQGTFNTGELFF; J: TRBJ2-2; V: TRBV5-1; D: NA; size: few
DNA: TGTGCCAGCAGCCGCAACGCAGGGGTCAGGGGGGCCAACGCCCTGACTTTC; CDR3: CASSRNAGVRGANALTF; J: TRBJ2-6; V: TRBV7-2; D: NA; size: few
DNA: TGTGCCACCGCCGGGACAGACAGCACAGATACGCAGTATTTT; CDR3: CATAGTDSTDTQYF; J: TRBJ2-3; V: TRBV24-1; D: TRBD1; size: many
DNA: TGTGCCAGCAGCCCAGGCCGGGTTGGGGACACTGAAGCTTTCTTT; CDR3: CASSPGRVGDTEAFF; J: TRBJ1-1; V: TRBV2; D: NA; size: few
DNA: TGTGCCAGCAGCTCCCGGTGGGGAAAACTGTTTTTT; CDR3: CASSSRWGKLFF; J: TRBJ1-4; V: TRBV7-2; D: NA; size: NA
DNA: TGTGCCAGCTCACCACCGTCTACTGAAGCTTTCTTT; CDR3: CASSPPSTEAFF; J: TRBJ1-1; V: TRBV18; D: NA; size: NA
DNA: TGTGCCAGCAGTGCAATGCGAGGGAGAGGTCAGCCCCAGCATTTT; CDR3: CASSAMRGRGQPQHF; J: TRBJ1-5; V: TRBV6-1; D: NA; size: NA
DNA: TGTGCCATCAGATCCGGGACAGGGGACACTGAAGCTTTCTTT; CDR3: CAIRSGTGDTEAFF; J: TRBJ1-1; V: TRBV10-3; D: TRBD1; size: NA
DNA: TGCGCCAGCAGCCAAGGACATAATGCTAACTATGGCTACACCTTC; CDR3: CASSQGHNANYGYTF; J: TRBJ1-2; V: TRBV4-1; D: NA; size: NA
DNA: TGCGCCAGCAGCCAAGACGGACTAGCGGGGGTCGAGCAGTTCTTC; CDR3: CASSQDGLAGVEQFF; J: TRBJ2-1; V: TRBV4-3; D: TRBD2; size: NA
DNA: TGTGCCAGCAGCCTCCGGGACAGGGGGCCTCAGCCCCAGCATTTT; CDR3: CASSLRDRGPQPQHF; J: TRBJ1-5; V: TRBV7-2; D: TRBD1; size: NA
DNA: TGTGCCAGCAGTTACGTAGACCCGAGGTACAATGAGCAGTACTTC; CDR3: CASSYVDPRYNEQYF; J: TRBJ2-7; V: TRBV6-2/TRBV6-3; D: NA; size: NA
DNA: TGTGCCAGCAGCGTAGCTCTCGGCAGATCCCAAGAGACCCAGTACTTC; CDR3: CASSVALGRSQETQYF; J: TRBJ2-5; V: TRBV9; D: NA; size: many
DNA: TGTGCCGCCAGTGATTTGAGGGTCCACGAGCAGTACTTC; CDR3: CAASDLRVHEQYF; J: TRBJ2-7; V: TRBV24-1; D: NA; size: NA
DNA: TGCAGTGCTACCCAACCCATAGAAAACATTCAGTACTTC; CDR3: CSATQPIENIQYF; J: TRBJ2-4; V: TRBV20-1; D: NA; size: medium-sized
DNA: TGTGCCAGCAGCTTTCTAACTAGCGGACAAGAGACCCAGTACTTC; CDR3: CASSFLTSGQETQYF; J: TRBJ2-5; V: TRBV7-9; D: TRBD2; size: few
DNA: TGTGCCAGCAGTCCTTGGACAGGTTATAGCAATCAGCCCCAGCATTTT; CDR3: CASSPWTGYSNQPQHF; J: TRBJ1-5; V: TRBV28; D: TRBD1; size: NA
DNA: TGTGCCAGCACCAGATCGGGGACTGCGAACACTGAAGCTTTCTTT; CDR3: CASTRSGTANTEAFF; J: TRBJ1-1; V: TRBV25-1; D: NA; size: NA
DNA: TGCGCCAGCAGCCATGGACAGACCAATTCACCCCTCCACTTT; CDR3: CASSHGQTNSPLHF; J: TRBJ1-6; V: TRBV5-1; D: NA; size: few
DNA: TGCAGTGCTTCCCCCCTGGGGGGCTCCGATGGCTACACCTTC; CDR3: CSASPLGGSDGYTF; J: TRBJ1-2; V: TRBV20-1; D: NA; size: many
DNA: TGCAGCGTTGAAGGTAGCGGGAGAACCTACAATGAGCAGTTCTTC; CDR3: CSVEGSGRTYNEQFF; J: TRBJ2-1; V: TRBV29-1; D: TRBD2; size: NA
DNA: TGTGCCAGCAGTCGAAGCGCCAAAGAGACCCAGTACTTC; CDR3: CASSRSAKETQYF; J: TRBJ2-5; V: TRBV12-3/TRBV12-4; D: NA; size: NA
DNA: TGTGCCAGCAGTTCCCAGGGAACCGCTAGAACAGATACGCAGTATTTT; CDR3: CASSSQGTARTDTQYF; J: TRBJ2-3; V: TRBV12-3/TRBV12-4; D: NA; size: NA